This T cell receptor (beta chain) emerged from a study of early T cells in non-severe SARS-CoV-2 infection (dated by TCRdb to the early 2020s). At the level of the whole study: TCR sequencing used bulk RNA from unsorted whole blood, so alpha and beta chains could not be paired.

To prepare the library, 5' RACE was applied. The sequencer was a NextSeq 500. To correct for sequencing error and PCR bias, the TCR library protocol tagged individual cDNA molecules with unique molecular identifiers. Both TCR alpha and beta chains were sequenced, and tight co-correlation was observed between alpha and beta sequence abundances in each sample. From the authors' description of their analysis: Decombinator V4 was used to annotate the V gene, J gene and CDR3 of the TCR sequences. Expanded TCRs were defined as changing significantly between any two time points under a Poisson model with p below 0.0001. TCR abundances were normalised to the total number of TCRs sequenced per sample and expressed as counts per million. TRAV1-2 paired with TRAJ12, TRAJ20 or TRAJ33 defined MAIT TCRs, while TRAV10 paired with TRAJ18 defined iNKT TCRs. VDJdb, accessed 1 November 2021, was searched for CMV, EBV and SARS-CoV-2 annotated TCRs, with TCRs annotated for multiple antigens excluded. TCRdb itself trimmed the public reads at Q25 with fastp, ran MiXCR and retained productive beta chains. Each CDR3 protein gets just one entry, which takes the most common genes and DNA from the rows behind it. TCRdb assigned the V and J calls; the authors' analysis was not used. In this sample the table shows more than 20,000 distinct CDR3 sequences, about 4% of which occur a single time. The ten largest clones take up approximately 4.4% of the sample.

Set within a cohort of healthcare workers in London, UK, this nested case-control study involved weekly PCR testing of nasopharyngeal swabs along with blood sampling. Healthcare workers were recruited between 23 and 31 March 2020, during the week of the UK lockdown, and were followed weekly for up to about 15 weeks. This clonotype was seen many times. Its antigen is not yet known. The input lacks base qualities; no much larger clone sits a single base away. General findings and caveats noted by the study authors: VDJdb matching was skewed toward anti-spike CD8 responses and likely underestimated virus-specific expansions by missing private and CD4 specificities.

The germline V gene encodes CDR1 DFQATT and CDR2 SNEGSKA (reference sequence). The trim is 5 bases for V and 0 bases for J, with a gap of 14 bases between the germline ends. Measured from the cysteine to the phenylalanine, the CDR3 is 15 residues long. Here the CDR3 DNA is all that survives: 45 bases in frame from base 1. This sequence uses TRBV20-1 and TRBJ2-4; the D region is possibly TRBD1 or TRBD2, each matching across 5 bases. Material for sequencing was whole blood. The TCR was taken from an adult who was a healthcare worker with PCR-confirmed SARS-CoV-2 infection or an uninfected control (not recorded which). DNA sequence: TGCAGTGCTGGGGCCGCCGGAGGAGCCAAAAACATTCAGTACTTC. The encoded protein is CSAGAAGGAKNIQYF.